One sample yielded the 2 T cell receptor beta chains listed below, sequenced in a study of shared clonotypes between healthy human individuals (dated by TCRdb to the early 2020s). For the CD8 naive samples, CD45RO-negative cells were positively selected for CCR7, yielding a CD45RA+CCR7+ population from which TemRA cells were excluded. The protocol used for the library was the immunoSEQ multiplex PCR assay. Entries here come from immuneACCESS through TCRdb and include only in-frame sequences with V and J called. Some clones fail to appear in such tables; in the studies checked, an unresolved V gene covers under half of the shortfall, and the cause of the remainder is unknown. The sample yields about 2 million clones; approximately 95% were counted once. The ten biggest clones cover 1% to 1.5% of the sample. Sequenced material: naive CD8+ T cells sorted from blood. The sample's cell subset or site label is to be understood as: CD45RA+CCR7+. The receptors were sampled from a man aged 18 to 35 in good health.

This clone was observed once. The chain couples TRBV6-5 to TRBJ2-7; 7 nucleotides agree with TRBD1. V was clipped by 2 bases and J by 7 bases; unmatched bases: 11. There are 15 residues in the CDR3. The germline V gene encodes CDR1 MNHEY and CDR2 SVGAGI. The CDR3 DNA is TGTGCCAGCAGTTACACCCTACAGGGGACGGAAGAGCAGTACTTC. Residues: CASSYTLQGTEEQYF.

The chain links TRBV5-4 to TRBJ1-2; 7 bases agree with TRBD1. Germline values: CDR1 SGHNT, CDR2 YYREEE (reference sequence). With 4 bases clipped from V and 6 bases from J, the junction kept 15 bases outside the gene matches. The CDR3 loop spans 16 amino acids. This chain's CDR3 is CASSPRQGVRVDGYTF. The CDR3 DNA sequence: TGTGCCAGCAGCCCGCGACAGGGCGTTAGAGTAGATGGCTACACCTTC.